Sequencing of this T cell receptor beta chain was carried out in a study of cytomegalovirus exposure and HLA in healthy donors. Study overall: In terms of ancestry, the Caucasian-associated cluster contained roughly 81% of the approximately 400 genotyped donors.

Study observations and caveats: In a later analysis, CMV-associated beta chains were mostly HLA-associated, it appeared. Sequencing depth roughly uniform across donors was assumed in presence/absence analyses. High specificity and sensitivity for cytomegalovirus status were reported for the classifier.

The study ran its PCR with 60 Vbeta and 13 Jbeta primers. TCRdb keeps only in-frame clones here, not all; method: immunoSEQ multiplex PCR. The table has around 160,000 clones, roughly 80% seen once. In this sample, this clone turned up a few times. What it binds is unknown. The CDR3 runs to 12 residues. The ends were cut back, 3 bases at V and 6 bases at J, with 6 bases in the middle. Germline CDR1 and CDR2: SGHDT and YYEEEE. The TCR comes from a man aged 18 to 30 in good health and CMV-seropositive. Sequencing was done on a sample of PBMCs. This sequence joins TRBV5-6 and TRBJ2-2; TRBD1 might be the D (6 bases). For the CDR3, the DNA is TGTGCCAGCAGCTACAGGGCCGGGGAGCTGTTTTTT. It specifies CASSYRAGELFF.